A selection of T cell receptor beta chains follows, all from one sample in a study of T cells in Graves' hyperthyroidism and ophthalmopathy. MiXCR, applied by TCRdb to the multiplex PCR reads, yields one record per CDR3 protein. The sample has 400,000 to 500,000 distinct CDR3 sequences, 14% seen once. The specimen was blood. The receptor set was obtained from a woman under 30 with Graves' hyperthyroidism. CDR3s include the opening cysteine and the closing phenylalanine or tryptophan. The order of the fields is J gene, D gene, CDR3 length, clone size, V gene, CDR3 protein, CDR3 DNA. The D gene is left open where the match is weak. Clone size is stated in some rows and not others, as once, few, many or a class when expanded.

J: TRBJ2-1
D: TRBD2
length: 17
size: many
V: TRBV5-1
CDR3: CASSLVLTGGPGDEQFF
DNA: TGCGCCAGCAGCTTGGTATTGACGGGAGGGCCGGGGGATGAGCAGTTCTTC

J: TRBJ2-1
D: TRBD2
length: 16
size: .
V: TRBV11-1
CDR3: CASSLFVAGAYNGQFF
DNA: TGTGCCAGCAGCTTATTTGTAGCGGGAGCCTACAATGGGCAGTTCTTC

J: TRBJ2-6
D: TRBD1
length: 16
size: many
V: TRBV27
CDR3: CASSGQGAPGANVLTF
DNA: TGTGCCAGCAGCGGACAGGGGGCACCCGGGGCCAACGTCCTGACTTTC

J: TRBJ1-5
D: TRBD1
length: 14
size: many
V: TRBV24-1
CDR3: CATSDGTGRQPQHF
DNA: TGTGCCACCAGTGATGGGACAGGGCGTCAGCCCCAGCATTTT

J: TRBJ2-1
D: .
length: 14
size: many
V: TRBV20-1
CDR3: CSASRDWTYNEQFF
DNA: TGCAGTGCTAGCCGGGACTGGACTTACAATGAGCAGTTCTTC

J: TRBJ1-2
D: .
length: 15
size: .
V: TRBV12-3/TRBV12-4
CDR3: CASSLLWSGNYGYTF
DNA: TGTGCCAGCAGTTTACTTTGGAGCGGGAACTATGGCTACACCTTC

J: TRBJ2-2
D: .
length: 14
size: .
V: TRBV19
CDR3: CAGGGVLSTGELFF
DNA: TGTGCCGGTGGAGGGGTTTTGAGCACCGGGGAGCTGTTTTTT

J: TRBJ1-2
D: .
length: 17
size: many
V: TRBV13
CDR3: CASSRLTGGQANYGYTF
DNA: TGTGCCAGCAGCCGTCTGACAGGTGGTCAGGCTAACTATGGCTACACCTTC

J: TRBJ2-2
D: .
length: 16
size: many
V: TRBV24-1
CDR3: CATSDLKQGNTGELFF
DNA: TGTGCCACCAGTGATCTCAAACAGGGGAACACCGGGGAGCTGTTTTTT

J: TRBJ2-1
D: TRBD1
length: 16
size: many
V: TRBV15
CDR3: CATSQNGDRTDNEQFF
DNA: TGTGCCACCAGCCAAAACGGGGACAGGACCGACAATGAGCAGTTCTTC

J: TRBJ1-2
D: .
length: 13
size: many
V: TRBV19
CDR3: CASSTPQGYGYTF
DNA: TGTGCCAGTAGCACCCCGCAGGGCTATGGCTACACCTTC

J: TRBJ1-2
D: .
length: 18
size: .
V: TRBV18
CDR3: CASSPLRQGVVSNYGYTF
DNA: TGTGCCAGCTCACCCCTTCGGCAGGGAGTAGTGTCTAACTATGGCTACACCTTC

J: TRBJ1-2
D: .
length: 12
size: .
V: TRBV7-8
CDR3: CASSPLTSGYTF
DNA: TGTGCCAGCAGCCCCCTGACAAGCGGCTACACCTTC

J: TRBJ1-5
D: TRBD1
length: 15
size: many
V: TRBV12-3/TRBV12-4
CDR3: CASSLPGQFNQPQHF
DNA: TGTGCCAGCAGCCTCCCGGGACAGTTCAATCAGCCCCAGCATTTT

J: TRBJ2-2
D: .
length: 16
size: .
V: TRBV9
CDR3: CASSGGLTGIAGELFF
DNA: TGTGCCAGCAGCGGGGGCCTTACAGGGATCGCCGGGGAGCTGTTTTTT

J: TRBJ2-6
D: .
length: 13
size: .
V: TRBV30
CDR3: CAWTGTGANVLTF
DNA: TGTGCCTGGACAGGGACCGGGGCCAACGTCCTGACTTTC

J: TRBJ1-4
D: .
length: 18
size: few
V: TRBV6-1
CDR3: CASSKGGAGALLGEKLFF
DNA: TGTGCCAGCAGTAAGGGTGGGGCAGGGGCTCTGTTAGGTGAAAAACTGTTTTTT

J: TRBJ2-1
D: .
length: 13
size: many
V: TRBV27
CDR3: CASTAGVYNEQFF
DNA: TGTGCCAGCACCGCTGGGGTATACAATGAGCAGTTCTTC

J: TRBJ1-5
D: .
length: 17
size: many
V: TRBV5-1
CDR3: CASSLGDDRPSNQPQHF
DNA: TGCGCCAGCAGCTTGGGGGACGATAGACCAAGCAATCAGCCCCAGCATTTT

J: TRBJ1-2
D: TRBD1
length: 14
size: many
V: TRBV7-9
CDR3: CASTHQGADYGYTF
DNA: TGTGCCAGCACCCATCAGGGGGCGGACTATGGCTACACCTTC

J: TRBJ1-2
D: TRBD1
length: 16
size: few
V: TRBV3-1
CDR3: CASSQDGDRVNYGYTF
DNA: TGTGCCAGCAGCCAAGACGGAGACAGGGTAAACTATGGCTACACCTTC

J: TRBJ2-1
D: .
length: 12
size: many
V: TRBV10-2
CDR3: CASSEQGNEQFF
DNA: TGCGCCAGCAGTGAACAGGGCAATGAGCAGTTCTTC

J: TRBJ2-5
D: .
length: 16
size: many
V: TRBV9
CDR3: CASSSVVEGLEETQYF
DNA: TGTGCCAGCAGCTCAGTAGTGGAGGGGTTAGAGGAGACCCAGTACTTC

J: TRBJ2-3
D: TRBD2
length: 15
size: .
V: TRBV2
CDR3: CASSEQRGSTDTQYF
DNA: TGTGCCAGCAGTGAGCAGCGGGGGAGCACAGATACGCAGTATTTT

J: TRBJ2-3
D: TRBD1
length: 16
size: .
V: TRBV5-1
CDR3: CASSLGQGNLADTQYF
DNA: TGCGCCAGCAGCCTGGGACAGGGTAATTTGGCAGATACGCAGTATTTT

J: TRBJ2-1
D: .
length: 14
size: many
V: TRBV30
CDR3: CAWTPGLVNNEQFF
DNA: TGTGCCTGGACCCCGGGACTGGTAAACAATGAGCAGTTCTTC

J: TRBJ1-4
D: TRBD1
length: 17
size: .
V: TRBV5-1
CDR3: CASSLGGTGATNEKLFF
DNA: TGCGCCAGCAGCTTGGGGGGTACAGGGGCAACTAATGAAAAACTGTTTTTT

J: TRBJ2-3
D: TRBD1
length: 15
size: .
V: TRBV18
CDR3: CASTDGTGAADTQYF
DNA: TGTGCCAGCACCGACGGGACAGGGGCCGCGGATACGCAGTATTTT

J: TRBJ1-2
D: .
length: 13
size: many
V: TRBV9
CDR3: CASSLQGTGGYTF
DNA: TGTGCCAGCAGCCTGCAGGGGACTGGAGGCTACACCTTC

J: TRBJ2-7
D: .
length: 15
size: few
V: TRBV20-1
CDR3: CSAMTADRLTYEQYF
DNA: TGCAGTGCCATGACTGCCGACAGGTTAACCTACGAGCAGTACTTC

J: TRBJ2-7
D: .
length: 17
size: many
V: TRBV3-1
CDR3: CASSQAKLAGRAYEQYF
DNA: TGTGCCAGCAGCCAAGCAAAGCTGGCGGGGAGAGCCTACGAGCAGTACTTC

J: TRBJ1-2
D: .
length: 13
size: many
V: TRBV5-1
CDR3: CASSFTGADGYTF
DNA: TGCGCCAGCAGCTTTACGGGGGCTGACGGCTACACCTTC

J: TRBJ2-3
D: .
length: 15
size: many
V: TRBV11-3
CDR3: CASSRRDEGTDTQYF
DNA: TGTGCCAGCAGTCGCCGGGATGAGGGCACAGATACGCAGTATTTT

J: TRBJ1-1
D: .
length: 13
size: many
V: TRBV20-1
CDR3: CSAVQDLNTEAFF
DNA: TGCAGTGCAGTACAGGACTTGAACACTGAAGCTTTCTTT

J: TRBJ2-1
D: TRBD2
length: 14
size: .
V: TRBV4-1
CDR3: CASSQVASGDIGFF
DNA: TGCGCCAGCAGCCAAGTTGCTAGCGGGGACATCGGGTTCTTC

J: TRBJ2-7
D: .
length: 15
size: .
V: TRBV3-1
CDR3: CASSQGGILPYEQYF
DNA: TGTGCCAGCAGCCAAGGAGGGATCCTCCCCTACGAGCAGTACTTC

J: TRBJ2-1
D: .
length: 17
size: few
V: TRBV4-1
CDR3: CASSQEGGLAPNNQQFF
DNA: TGCGCCAGCAGCCAAGAAGGGGGATTAGCGCCTAACAATCAGCAGTTCTTC

J: TRBJ2-2
D: TRBD1
length: 14
size: few
V: TRBV7-3
CDR3: CASSLPGQPGELFF
DNA: TGTGCCAGCAGCTTACCGGGACAGCCCGGGGAGCTGTTTTTT

J: TRBJ2-1
D: .
length: 15
size: .
V: TRBV27
CDR3: CARQAYSGPYNEQFF
DNA: TGTGCCAGACAGGCGTATAGCGGTCCCTACAATGAGCAGTTCTTC

J: TRBJ2-1
D: TRBD2
length: 16
size: .
V: TRBV5-1
CDR3: CASSLNSGGPENEHFF
DNA: TGCGCCAGCAGCTTGAACTCGGGAGGGCCAGAAAATGAGCACTTCTTC

J: TRBJ1-1
D: .
length: 13
size: few
V: TRBV29-1
CDR3: CSVEDPANTEAFF
DNA: TGCAGCGTTGAAGATCCAGCAAACACTGAAGCTTTCTTT

J: TRBJ2-7
D: .
length: 14
size: .
V: TRBV20-1
CDR3: CSAAGQRGPYEQYF
DNA: TGCAGTGCCGCGGGACAGAGGGGCCCCTACGAGCAGTACTTC

J: TRBJ2-2
D: .
length: 16
size: .
V: TRBV2
CDR3: CASSHLPSPNTGELFF
DNA: TGTGCCAGCAGCCATCTGCCGAGCCCGAACACCGGGGAGCTGTTTTTT

J: TRBJ2-1
D: .
length: 18
size: .
V: TRBV19
CDR3: CASSPTSTGKTRYNEQFF
DNA: TGTGCCAGTAGCCCGACCTCGACGGGCAAAACACGCTACAATGAGCAGTTCTTC

J: TRBJ2-3
D: .
length: 13
size: .
V: TRBV20-1
CDR3: CSAGRASTDTQYF
DNA: TGCAGTGCAGGCAGGGCTAGCACAGATACGCAGTATTTT

J: TRBJ2-7
D: TRBD1
length: 20
size: few
V: TRBV19
CDR3: CASSIVPGQGRIWGFEQQYF
DNA: TGTGCCAGTAGTATAGTTCCGGGACAGGGACGAATCTGGGGTTTCGAGCAGCAGTACTTC

J: TRBJ1-1
D: .
length: 15
size: .
V: TRBV25-1
CDR3: CASSSTGAGDTEAFF
DNA: TGTGCCAGCAGTTCGACGGGGGCGGGGGATACTGAAGCTTTCTTT

J: TRBJ2-5
D: TRBD1
length: 14
size: many
V: TRBV6-1
CDR3: CASSYGQGVETQYF
DNA: TGTGCCAGCAGTTACGGACAGGGCGTAGAGACCCAGTACTTC

J: TRBJ1-1
D: TRBD1
length: 14
size: many
V: TRBV3-1
CDR3: CASSQPDRDTEAFF
DNA: TGTGCCAGCAGCCAACCAGACAGGGACACTGAAGCTTTCTTT

J: TRBJ2-1
D: TRBD2
length: 16
size: few
V: TRBV6-1
CDR3: CASSEALASGSNEQFF
DNA: TGTGCCAGCAGTGAAGCTTTGGCTAGCGGGAGCAATGAGCAGTTCTTC

J: TRBJ2-7
D: TRBD2
length: 15
size: .
V: TRBV12-3/TRBV12-4
CDR3: CASSFGGLADREQYF
DNA: TGTGCCAGCAGTTTCGGGGGACTAGCGGATCGGGAGCAGTACTTC

J: TRBJ2-5
D: .
length: 15
size: many
V: TRBV20-1
CDR3: CSASPTRAEGETQYF
DNA: TGCAGTGCTAGCCCCACGCGGGCGGAGGGGGAGACCCAGTACTTC

J: TRBJ2-1
D: .
length: 13
size: few
V: TRBV19
CDR3: CASSIPNYNEQFF
DNA: TGTGCCAGTAGTATACCTAATTACAATGAGCAGTTCTTC

J: TRBJ2-1
D: .
length: 14
size: many
V: TRBV4-2
CDR3: CASSHPTFGNEQFF
DNA: TGTGCCAGCAGCCACCCGACTTTCGGGAATGAGCAGTTCTTC

J: TRBJ1-5
D: .
length: 14
size: .
V: TRBV7-2
CDR3: CASNLGQFNQPQHF
DNA: TGTGCCAGCAACCTAGGACAGTTCAATCAGCCCCAGCATTTT

J: TRBJ1-2
D: .
length: 20
size: many
V: TRBV2
CDR3: CASTFHSSGPKAHRTYGYTF
DNA: TGTGCCAGCACTTTTCATTCGTCGGGGCCGAAGGCACACAGGACCTATGGCTACACCTTC

J: TRBJ2-3
D: TRBD2
length: 15
size: many
V: TRBV12-3/TRBV12-4
CDR3: CASSPKEREFVWEYF
DNA: TGTGCCAGCAGCCCCAAGGAGCGGGAGTTCGTGTGGGAGTATTTT

J: TRBJ2-5
D: .
length: 12
size: many
V: TRBV6-1
CDR3: CASSESPGTQYF
DNA: TGTGCCAGCAGTGAATCCCCGGGGACCCAGTACTTC

J: TRBJ2-1
D: .
length: 15
size: many
V: TRBV11-3
CDR3: CASSLVGTPHNEQFF
DNA: TGTGCCAGCAGCTTAGTAGGCACTCCACACAATGAGCAGTTCTTC

J: TRBJ1-6
D: .
length: 14
size: .
V: TRBV6-1
CDR3: CASSSGRVGSPLHF
DNA: TGTGCCAGCAGTAGCGGCAGGGTGGGTTCACCCCTCCACTTT